A selection of T cell receptor beta chains follows, all from one sample in a study of control samples from healthy donors and cancer patients. Clones were sequenced by immunoSEQ multiplex PCR, and TCRdb holds only the in-frame ones, with some missing. This table holds about 35,000 clones, under 95% found once. Sequenced: PBMCs. These receptors were collected from a man between 40 and 49 years old with colorectal cancer. Each CDR3 is given with its conserved first and last residue. D genes are given only for firm matches. The listing skips clone size in some rows; elsewhere it reads once, few, many or a size class.

D gene	clone size	J gene	V gene	CDR3 length	CDR3 protein	CDR3 DNA
TRBD1	NA	TRBJ2-1	TRBV7-9	14	CASSLGTGYNEQFF	TGTGCCAGCAGCTTAGGGACAGGATACAATGAGCAGTTCTTC
TRBD1	NA	TRBJ1-2	TRBV28	15	CASNPRTGSWYGYTF	TGTGCCAGCAACCCAAGGACAGGGTCCTGGTATGGCTACACCTTC
NA	once	TRBJ1-1	TRBV30	14	CAWSVAPGGTEAFF	TGTGCCTGGAGTGTAGCCCCGGGGGGCACTGAAGCTTTCTTT
NA	NA	TRBJ1-1	TRBV29-1	12	CSVARGYTEAFF	TGCAGCGTAGCCCGGGGTTACACTGAAGCTTTCTTT
NA	NA	TRBJ1-5	TRBV15	14	CATSRLGSNQPQHF	TGTGCCACCAGCAGATTAGGAAGCAATCAGCCCCAGCATTTT
NA	NA	TRBJ1-6	TRBV12-5	14	CASGRGGVGSPLHF	TGTGCTAGTGGTAGGGGGGGGGTAGGTTCACCCCTCCACTTT
NA	NA	TRBJ2-7	TRBV4-1	18	CASSQLSASGGRLYEQYF	TGCGCCAGCAGCCAACTATCTGCTAGTGGGGGGAGACTCTACGAGCAGTACTTC
NA	NA	TRBJ1-5	TRBV2	15	CASSVEQISNQPQHF	TGTGCCAGCAGTGTTGAACAGATTAGCAATCAGCCCCAGCATTTT
NA	once	TRBJ2-5	TRBV30	13	CAWSTTGVGTQYF	TGTGCCTGGAGTACAACAGGAGTCGGAACCCAGTACTTC
NA	few	TRBJ1-1	TRBV10-1	14	CASSDHSRSPEAFF	TGCGCCAGCAGTGATCACAGTCGGTCCCCTGAAGCTTTCTTT
TRBD2	NA	TRBJ2-3	TRBV14	18	CASSQDRASGAPLPTQYF	TGTGCCAGCAGCCAAGATCGCGCGAGCGGGGCCCCCCTCCCAACGCAGTATTTT
NA	NA	TRBJ1-3	TRBV18	15	CASRRDQVSGNTIYF	TGTGCCAGTCGAAGAGACCAGGTCTCTGGAAACACCATATATTTT
NA	NA	TRBJ2-2	TRBV5-1	15	CASSVTGLNTGELFF	TGCGCCAGCAGCGTAACGGGACTGAATACCGGGGAGCTGTTTTTT
TRBD2	NA	TRBJ2-2	TRBV6-2/TRBV6-3	20	CASSYSTSGGDRANTGELFF	TGTGCCAGCAGTTACTCGACTAGCGGGGGCGATCGCGCGAACACCGGGGAGCTGTTTTTT
TRBD2	NA	TRBJ2-2	TRBV7-3	19	CASSLLPPVEAGVTGELFF	TGTGCCAGCAGCTTACTGCCCCCAGTTGAAGCGGGGGTCACCGGGGAGCTGTTTTTT
NA	NA	TRBJ2-5	TRBV9	10	CASGQETQYF	TGTGCCAGCGGGCAGGAGACCCAGTACTTC
NA	NA	TRBJ1-2	TRBV4-1	12	CASSQGVRNRTF	TGCGCCAGCAGCCAAGGCGTCCGTAATCGCACCTTC
TRBD2	NA	TRBJ2-5	TRBV7-9	15	CASSLTSGAGETQYF	TGTGCCAGCAGCCTCACGAGCGGGGCCGGAGAGACCCAGTACTTC
NA	NA	TRBJ1-4	TRBV7-9	15	CASSSRAGDGEKLFF	TGTGCCAGCAGCTCAAGGGCGGGGGATGGTGAAAAACTGTTTTTT
TRBD1	once	TRBJ1-2	TRBV2	17	CASSRPGTGKRNYGYTF	TGTGCCAGCAGTCGTCCCGGGACAGGGAAAAGAAACTATGGCTACACCTTC
NA	NA	TRBJ1-4	TRBV5-1	14	CASSLGQTNEKLFF	TGCGCCAGCAGCTTGGGACAGACTAATGAAAAACTGTTTTTT
TRBD2	NA	TRBJ2-1	TRBV11-1	16	CASSHTSGGSYNEQFF	TGTGCCAGCAGCCACACTAGCGGGGGCTCCTACAATGAGCAGTTCTTC
NA	NA	TRBJ2-3	TRBV29-1	14	CSLRGGSGTDTQYF	TGCAGCTTGAGAGGAGGGAGCGGCACAGATACGCAGTATTTT
NA	few	TRBJ1-2	TRBV5-4	13	CASSLVESGGYTF	TGTGCCAGCAGCTTGGTAGAGAGCGGTGGCTACACCTTC
NA	once	TRBJ1-5	TRBV19	14	CASKFREYNQPQHF	TGTGCCAGTAAGTTTAGAGAATACAATCAGCCCCAGCATTTT
TRBD2	NA	TRBJ2-1	TRBV7-2	17	CASSLGRLAGYYNEQFF	TGTGCCAGCAGCTTGGGACGACTAGCGGGTTATTACAATGAGCAGTTCTTC
NA	NA	TRBJ2-2	TRBV9	12	CASAANTGELFF	TGTGCCTCTGCGGCGAACACCGGGGAGCTGTTTTTT
NA	NA	TRBJ2-3	TRBV7-3	14	CASSLTQSTDTQYF	TGTGCCAGCAGCTTAACGCAGAGCACAGATACGCAGTATTTT
NA	few	TRBJ1-1	TRBV5-1	15	CASSLGSYSNTEAFF	TGCGCCAGCAGCCTGGGGTCCTATTCGAACACTGAAGCTTTCTTT
NA	NA	TRBJ2-7	TRBV30	14	CASLRPYGSYEQYF	TGTGCCTCTTTACGACCTTATGGCTCCTACGAGCAGTACTTC
TRBD1	NA	TRBJ1-2	TRBV5-5	16	CASSLWTGRTYYGYTF	TGTGCCAGCAGCTTGTGGACAGGCCGCACCTACTATGGCTACACCTTC
NA	NA	TRBJ1-2	TRBV5-6	14	CASLAQQGIYGYTF	TGTGCCAGCCTTGCTCAGCAGGGGATCTATGGCTACACCTTC
NA	once	TRBJ1-1	TRBV6-5	13	CASSYSERREAFF	TGTGCCAGCAGTTACTCGGAAAGGAGGGAAGCTTTCTTT
TRBD1	NA	TRBJ2-7	TRBV18	13	CASSAGTGYEQYF	TGTGCCAGCTCAGCCGGGACAGGATACGAGCAGTACTTC
NA	NA	TRBJ2-3	TRBV29-1	12	CSGGDGTDTQYF	TGCAGCGGTGGGGACGGCACAGATACGCAGTATTTT
TRBD1	NA	TRBJ1-1	TRBV19	15	CASSLTGTGATEAFF	TGTGCCAGTAGCCTAACCGGGACAGGGGCGACTGAAGCTTTCTTT
NA	NA	TRBJ2-5	TRBV9	17	CASSVVAGVSQVETQYF	TGTGCCAGCAGCGTAGTGGCAGGAGTGTCACAGGTGGAGACCCAGTACTTC
NA	NA	TRBJ1-2	TRBV5-1	13	CASSLAPNRGYTF	TGCGCCAGCAGCTTGGCCCCCAATAGGGGCTACACCTTC
NA	once	TRBJ2-3	TRBV5-5	13	CASSSYITDTQYF	TGTGCCAGCAGCTCCTATATCACAGATACGCAGTATTTT
NA	NA	TRBJ1-3	TRBV5-1	17	CASSLSGLSDSGNTIYF	TGCGCCAGCAGCTTGAGTGGGTTGAGCGACTCTGGAAACACCATATATTTT